The rows below give T cell receptor beta chains drawn from one sample of a study of T-cell memory formation after mild COVID-19. One entry per CDR3 protein results from TCRdb running MiXCR on the 5' RACE reads. The repertoire holds around 150,000 distinct CDR3 sequences, with 11% as singletons. Sequencing used PBMCs or a T cell subset sorted from them (not recorded which). These receptors all stem from a man aged 18-30 years who had mild COVID-19 (a few samples of this study predate the infection). Cell type and time point are not known. CDR3s include the opening cysteine and the closing phenylalanine or tryptophan. The D gene is left open where the match is weak. Only part of the rows carry a size: once, few, many, or a class if the clone is expanded.

d_gene: TRBD1; v_gene: TRBV7-3; abundance: few; j_gene: TRBJ2-2; CDR3nt: TGTGCCAGCAGCGCCGGGACAGGGCCCACCGGGGAGCTGTTTTTT; CDR3aa: CASSAGTGPTGELFF
d_gene: TRBD1; v_gene: TRBV29-1; abundance: few; j_gene: TRBJ2-5; CDR3nt: TGCAGCGTCCGGGACAGTCAAGAGACCCAGTACTTC; CDR3aa: CSVRDSQETQYF
d_gene: -; v_gene: TRBV5-1; abundance: -; j_gene: TRBJ2-1; CDR3nt: TGCGCCAGCAGCTTTTCAGTGGGCTCCTACAATGAGCAGTTCTTC; CDR3aa: CASSFSVGSYNEQFF
d_gene: -; v_gene: TRBV12-3/TRBV12-4; abundance: -; j_gene: TRBJ1-2; CDR3nt: TGTGCCAGCAGTTTCCCAGGGGTCCGTGGCTACACCTTC; CDR3aa: CASSFPGVRGYTF
d_gene: -; v_gene: TRBV7-2; abundance: -; j_gene: TRBJ2-3; CDR3nt: TGTGCCAGCAGCCCGGGACTCCGAGGTGGTGATACGCAGTATTTT; CDR3aa: CASSPGLRGGDTQYF
d_gene: -; v_gene: TRBV7-6; abundance: few; j_gene: TRBJ1-2; CDR3nt: TGTGCCAGCAGCTTAGGGGGAGGCACCTATGGCTACACCTTC; CDR3aa: CASSLGGGTYGYTF
d_gene: TRBD1; v_gene: TRBV7-3; abundance: -; j_gene: TRBJ2-5; CDR3nt: TGTGCCAGCAGCCCTGGGGGCAGGGGGCCGGAGACCCAGTACTTC; CDR3aa: CASSPGGRGPETQYF
d_gene: -; v_gene: TRBV11-2; abundance: -; j_gene: TRBJ2-7; CDR3nt: TGTGCCAGCAGGTTGGGAGCGACAGCTACCTACGAGCAGTACTTC; CDR3aa: CASRLGATATYEQYF
d_gene: -; v_gene: TRBV20-1; abundance: few; j_gene: TRBJ2-1; CDR3nt: TGCAGTGCCCAAAACCCAGCGGGTGGCTACAATGAGCAGTTCTTC; CDR3aa: CSAQNPAGGYNEQFF
d_gene: TRBD1; v_gene: TRBV6-6; abundance: -; j_gene: TRBJ1-5; CDR3nt: TGTGCCAGCACTCTGACAGGGGCGAGCAATCAGCCCCAGCATTTT; CDR3aa: CASTLTGASNQPQHF
d_gene: -; v_gene: TRBV29-1; abundance: few; j_gene: TRBJ2-6; CDR3nt: TGCAGCGCCAAGCAGGCTGGGGCCAACGTCCTGACTTTC; CDR3aa: CSAKQAGANVLTF
d_gene: -; v_gene: TRBV7-2; abundance: -; j_gene: TRBJ2-7; CDR3nt: TGTGCCAGCAGCCCGGGGACTGTATCCAGGTCCCCGTACTTC; CDR3aa: CASSPGTVSRSPYF
d_gene: TRBD1; v_gene: TRBV7-3; abundance: -; j_gene: TRBJ1-1; CDR3nt: TGTGCCAGCAGCAGGGACAGGGGGCATACTGAAGCTTTCTTT; CDR3aa: CASSRDRGHTEAFF